These 7 T cell receptor beta chains share one sample of origin, sequenced in a study of human T cells and chemical hapten exposure. The time point was: pre-sensitization, week 0. Sample treatment: therapeutic diphenylcyclopropenone sensitization with weekly scalp DPC. TCRdb re-called the RACE reads through MiXCR, storing one row per CDR3 protein. Here the sample spans approximately 320,000 distinct CDR3 sequences, over 5% being singletons. The sample in question was whole blood, obtained in connection with sensitization to the hapten diphenylcyclopropenone (DPC). Receptors originate from a woman in her late teens or twenties with alopecia areata. Some clones in this sample may be carry-over from other donors' samples.

This clonotype occurred many times. The rearrangement uses TRBV6-2 or TRBV6-3 and TRBJ2-7; 7 nucleotides align to TRBD2. This CDR3 is built from 13 residues. Germline assignment: CDR1 MNHEY and CDR2 SVGEGT. With 5 bases clipped from V and 3 bases from J, the junction kept 4 bases outside the gene matches. The CDR3 nucleotides are TGTGCCAGCAGTCGCGGGGGAAGCTACGAGCAGTACTTC. Translating it yields CASSRGGSYEQYF.

This clonotype was detected only a few times. The chain uses TRBV20-1 and TRBJ2-1; D possibly corresponds to TRBD2 (7 bases). Trimming pared 7 bases from V and 7 bases from J, leaving 17 bases between. This CDR3 contains 13 residues. Germline assignment: CDR1 DFQATT and CDR2 SNEGSKA (reference sequence). CDR3 bases: TGCAGTGGCTCCGGCGGGGGCGGGAATGAGCAGTTCTTC. It codes for CSGSGGGGNEQFF.

This chain uses TRBV6-2 or TRBV6-3 with TRBJ2-5; 7 bases match TRBD1. CDR1 and CDR2 (germline): MNHEY, SVGEGT. The CDR3 length is 13 residues. After removal of 4 bases from V and 5 bases from J, the junction contained 4 bases not matched to a gene. CDR3 in amino acids: CASSSPTGETQYF. As DNA, the CDR3 is TGTGCCAGCAGTTCCCCGACAGGGGAGACCCAGTACTTC.

The rearrangement joins TRBV11-2 to TRBJ2-1; D is uncertain. Trimming pared 5 bases from V and 6 bases from J, leaving 14 bases between. Germline V gene data show CDR1 as SGHAT and CDR2 as FQNNGV. This CDR3 spans 14 amino acids. CDR3 amino acids: CASSPRQRTNEQFF. DNA for the CDR3: TGTGCCAGCAGCCCGAGACAACGCACCAATGAGCAGTTCTTC.

The CDR3 DNA reads as TGCGCCAGCAGCCCGGACCAGATGAACACTGAAGCTTTCTTT. Amino acid sequence: CASSPDQMNTEAFF. The chain recombines TRBV4-3 with TRBJ1-1; D is unclear. V gave up 4 bases and J gave up 0 bases, with 9 bases separating them. There are 14 residues in the CDR3. In germline, CDR1 is LGHNA, CDR2 YSLEER.

This clonotype showed up just a few times. The J gene is TRBJ1-4, the V gene TRBV5-1, with D tentatively TRBD1 (5 bases). The CDR3 is 14 residues long. CDR1 and CDR2 from the germline V gene are SGHRS and YFSETQ. V was pared by 7 bases and J by 0 bases, with 10 bases between. The CDR3 nucleotides read TGCGCCAGCGGAACAGGAGCAACTAATGAAAAACTGTTTTTT. It is translated as CASGTGATNEKLFF.

This clonotype showed up many times. The chain recombines TRBV3-1 with TRBJ1-1; D is possibly TRBD1 (5 bases). The germline V gene encodes CDR1 LGHDT and CDR2 YNNKEL (reference sequence). V lost 1 base to trimming and J lost 7 bases, with 10 bases between them. The CDR3 totals 13 residues. The chain's CDR3 is CASSQVRGSEAFF. The CDR3 region has the DNA TGTGCCAGCAGCCAAGTGAGGGGAAGTGAAGCTTTCTTT.